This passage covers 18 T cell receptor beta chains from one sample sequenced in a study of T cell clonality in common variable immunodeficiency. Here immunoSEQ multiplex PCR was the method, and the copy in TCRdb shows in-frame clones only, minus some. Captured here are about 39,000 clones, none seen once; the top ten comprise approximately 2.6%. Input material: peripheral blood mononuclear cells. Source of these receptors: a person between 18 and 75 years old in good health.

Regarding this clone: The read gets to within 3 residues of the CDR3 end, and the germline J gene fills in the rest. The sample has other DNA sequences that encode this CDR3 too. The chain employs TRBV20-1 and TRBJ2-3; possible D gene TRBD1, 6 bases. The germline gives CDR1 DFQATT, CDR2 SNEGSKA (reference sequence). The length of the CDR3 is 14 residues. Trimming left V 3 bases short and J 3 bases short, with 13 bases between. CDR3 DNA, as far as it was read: TGCAGTGCTAGCAGTCAGGGGTGGACAGATACG. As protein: CSASSQGWTDT. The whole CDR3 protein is CSASSQGWTDTQYF.

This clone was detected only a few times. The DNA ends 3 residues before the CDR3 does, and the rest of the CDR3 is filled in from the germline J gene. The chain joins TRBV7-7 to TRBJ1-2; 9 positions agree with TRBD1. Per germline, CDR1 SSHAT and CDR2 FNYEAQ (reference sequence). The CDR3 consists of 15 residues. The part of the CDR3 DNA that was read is TGTGCCAGCAGCAACACCGGGACAGGGTACGAGGAC. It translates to CASSNTGTGYED. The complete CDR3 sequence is CASSNTGTGYEDYTF.

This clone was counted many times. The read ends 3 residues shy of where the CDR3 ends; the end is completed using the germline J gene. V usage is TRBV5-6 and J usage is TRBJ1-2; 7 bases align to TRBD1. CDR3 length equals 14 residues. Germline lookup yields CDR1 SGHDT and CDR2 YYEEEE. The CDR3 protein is CASSPTGTSGGYTF. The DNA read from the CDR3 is TGTGCCAGCAGCCCGACAGGGACTTCGGGGGGC. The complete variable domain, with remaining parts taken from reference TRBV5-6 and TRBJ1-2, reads DAGVTQSPTHLIKTRGQQVTLRCSPKSGHDTVSWYQQALGQGPQFIFQYYEEEERQRGNFPDRFSGHQFPNYSSELNVNALLLGDSALYLCASSPTGTSGGYTFGSGTRLTVV.

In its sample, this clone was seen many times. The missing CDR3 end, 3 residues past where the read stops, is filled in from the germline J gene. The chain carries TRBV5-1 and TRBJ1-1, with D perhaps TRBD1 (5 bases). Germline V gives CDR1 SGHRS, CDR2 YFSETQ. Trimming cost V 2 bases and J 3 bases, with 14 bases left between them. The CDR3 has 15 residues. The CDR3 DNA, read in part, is TGCGCCAGCAGCTTCGTAGGGGAAGAGGACACTGAA. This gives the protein CASSFVGEEDTE. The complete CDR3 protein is CASSFVGEEDTEAFF.

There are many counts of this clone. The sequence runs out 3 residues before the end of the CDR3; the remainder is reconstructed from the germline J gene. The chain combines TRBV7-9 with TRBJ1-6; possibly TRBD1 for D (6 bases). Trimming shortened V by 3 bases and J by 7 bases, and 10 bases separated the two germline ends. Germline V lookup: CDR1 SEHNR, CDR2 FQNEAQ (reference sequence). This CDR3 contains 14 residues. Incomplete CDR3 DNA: TGTGCCAGCAGCTTGGACAGCCAGAATTCACCC. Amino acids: CASSLDSQNSP. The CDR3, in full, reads CASSLDSQNSPLHF. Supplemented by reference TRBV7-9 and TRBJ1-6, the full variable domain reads DTGVSQNPRHKITKRGQNVTFRCDPISEHNRLYWYRQTLGQGPEFLTYFQNEAQLEKSRLLSDRFSAERPKGSFSTLEIQRTEQGDSAMYLCASSLDSQNSPLHFGNGTRLTVT.

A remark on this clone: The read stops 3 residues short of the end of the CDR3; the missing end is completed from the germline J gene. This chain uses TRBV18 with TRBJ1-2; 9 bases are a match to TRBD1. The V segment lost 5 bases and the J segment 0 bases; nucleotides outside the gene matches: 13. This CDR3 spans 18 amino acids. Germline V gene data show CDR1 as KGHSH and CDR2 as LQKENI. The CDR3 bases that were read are TGTGCCAGCTCATCCAATCCCGGGACAGGGATGACTAACTATGGC. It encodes CASSSNPGTGMTNYG. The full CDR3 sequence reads CASSSNPGTGMTNYGYTF.

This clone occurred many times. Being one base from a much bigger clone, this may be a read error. The DNA read from the CDR3 is TGTGCCTGGAGTGTAAAGGCGCGGGGGGCCAACGTG. It yields the protein CAWSVKARGANV. In full, the CDR3 is CAWSVKARGANVLFF. The chain employs TRBV30 and TRBJ2-2; 8 bases fit TRBD2. The read falls 3 residues short of the CDR3 end, and the missing part is taken from the germline J gene. The CDR3 is 15 amino acids. Germline V gene data show CDR1 as GTSNPN and CDR2 as SVGIG (reference sequence).

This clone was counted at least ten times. This CDR3 is CAWSQTASNQPQHF. The sequenced part of the CDR3 DNA is TGTGCCTGGAGTCAAACAGCCAGCAATCAGCCC. The V gene is TRBV30, the J gene TRBJ1-5; D not resolved. The read stops 3 residues short of the end of the CDR3; the missing end is completed from the germline J gene. The V gene lost 2 bases and the J gene lost 1 base, with 9 bases spanning the gap. CDR1 is GTSNPN, CDR2 SVGIG, per germline (reference sequence). CDR3 length: 14 amino acids.

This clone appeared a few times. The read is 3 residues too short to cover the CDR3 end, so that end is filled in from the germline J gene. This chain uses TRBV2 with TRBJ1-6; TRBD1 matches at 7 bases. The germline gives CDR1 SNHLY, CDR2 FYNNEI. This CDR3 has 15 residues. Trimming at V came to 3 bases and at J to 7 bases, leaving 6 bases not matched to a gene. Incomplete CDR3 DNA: TGTGCCAGCAGTGAGCTGGCAGGGGGAAATTCACCC. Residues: CASSELAGGNSP. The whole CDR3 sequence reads CASSELAGGNSPLHF.

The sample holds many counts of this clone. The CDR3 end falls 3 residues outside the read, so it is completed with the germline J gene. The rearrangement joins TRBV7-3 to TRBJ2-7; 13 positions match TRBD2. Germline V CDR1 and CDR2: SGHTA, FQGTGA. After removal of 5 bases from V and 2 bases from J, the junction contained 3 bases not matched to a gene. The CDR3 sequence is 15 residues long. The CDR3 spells CASSALAGGAYEQYF. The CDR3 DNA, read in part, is TGTGCCAGCAGCGCACTAGCGGGGGGGGCCTACGAG.

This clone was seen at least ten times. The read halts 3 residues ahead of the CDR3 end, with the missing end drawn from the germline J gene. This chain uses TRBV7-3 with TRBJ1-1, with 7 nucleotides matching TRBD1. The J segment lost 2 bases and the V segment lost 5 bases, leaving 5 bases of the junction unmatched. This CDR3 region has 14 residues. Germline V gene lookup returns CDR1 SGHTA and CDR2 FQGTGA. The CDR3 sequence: CASSPGTANTEAFF. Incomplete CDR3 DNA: TGTGCCAGCAGCCCAGGGACAGCAAACACTGAA.

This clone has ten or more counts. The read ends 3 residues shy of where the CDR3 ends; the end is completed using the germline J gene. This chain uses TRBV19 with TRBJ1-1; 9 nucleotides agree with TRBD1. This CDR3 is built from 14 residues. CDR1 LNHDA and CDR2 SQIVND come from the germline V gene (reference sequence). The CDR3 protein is CASSATGGSMRAFF. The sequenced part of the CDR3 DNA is TGTGCCAGTAGTGCGACAGGGGGATCCATGCGG.

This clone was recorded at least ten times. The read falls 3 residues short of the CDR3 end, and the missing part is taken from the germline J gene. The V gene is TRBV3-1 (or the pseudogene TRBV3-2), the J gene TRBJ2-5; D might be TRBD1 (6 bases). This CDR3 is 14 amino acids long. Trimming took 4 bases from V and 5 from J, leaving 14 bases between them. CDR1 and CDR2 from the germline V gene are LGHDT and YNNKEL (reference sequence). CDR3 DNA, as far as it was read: TGTGCCAGCAGCCTCCCGACAGGCGCGGAGACC. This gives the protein CASSLPTGAET. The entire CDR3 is CASSLPTGAETQYF.

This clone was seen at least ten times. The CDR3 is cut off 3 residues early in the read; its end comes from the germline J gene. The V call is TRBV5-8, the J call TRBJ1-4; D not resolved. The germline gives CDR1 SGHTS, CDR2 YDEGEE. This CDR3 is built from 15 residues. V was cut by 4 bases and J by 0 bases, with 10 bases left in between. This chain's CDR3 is CASSPPRSTNEKLFF. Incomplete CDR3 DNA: TGTGCCAGCAGCCCCCCGCGTTCAACTAATGAAAAA.

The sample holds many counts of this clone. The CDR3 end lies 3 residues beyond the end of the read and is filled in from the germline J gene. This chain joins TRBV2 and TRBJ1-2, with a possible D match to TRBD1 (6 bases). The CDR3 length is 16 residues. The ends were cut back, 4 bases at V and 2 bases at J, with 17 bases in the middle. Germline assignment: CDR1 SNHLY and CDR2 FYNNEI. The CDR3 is CASSGQGPGRNYGYTF. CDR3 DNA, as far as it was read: TGTGCCAGCAGTGGCCAGGGGCCCGGGCGGAACTATGGC.

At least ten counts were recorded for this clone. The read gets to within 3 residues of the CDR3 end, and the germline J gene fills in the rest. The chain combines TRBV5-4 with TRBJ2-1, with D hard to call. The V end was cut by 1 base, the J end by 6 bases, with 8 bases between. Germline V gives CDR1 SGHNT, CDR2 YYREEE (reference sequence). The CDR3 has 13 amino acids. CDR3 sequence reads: CASSLIASNEQFF. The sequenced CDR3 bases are TGTGCCAGCAGCTTGATAGCCTCCAATGAG.

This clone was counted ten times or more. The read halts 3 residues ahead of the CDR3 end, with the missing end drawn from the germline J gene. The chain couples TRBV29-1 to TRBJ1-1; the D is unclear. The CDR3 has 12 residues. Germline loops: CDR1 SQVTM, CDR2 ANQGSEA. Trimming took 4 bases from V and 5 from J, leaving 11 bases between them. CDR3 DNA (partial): TGCAGCGTTGCTAGCCTGGGGACTGAA. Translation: CSVASLGTE. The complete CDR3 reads CSVASLGTEAFF.

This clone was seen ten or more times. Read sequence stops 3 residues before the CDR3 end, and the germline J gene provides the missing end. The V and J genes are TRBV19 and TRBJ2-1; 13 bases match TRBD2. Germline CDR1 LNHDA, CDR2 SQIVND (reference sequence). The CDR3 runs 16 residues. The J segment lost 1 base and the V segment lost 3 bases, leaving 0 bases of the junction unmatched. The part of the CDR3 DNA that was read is TGTGCCAGTAGTATGGGACTAGCGGGATCCTACAATGAG. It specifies CASSMGLAGSYNE. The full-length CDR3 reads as CASSMGLAGSYNEQFF.